This paragraph covers one TCR beta chain sequence. Its target is unknown. TCRdb's copy holds only in-frame clones and misses some; the assay was immunoSEQ multiplex PCR. Altogether fewer than 80,000 clones are present, about 93% being singletons, with the ten largest covering around 1.5%. The data derive from a study of T cell clonotyping in hematopoietic cell transplantation. General study findings and limits: Recipient TCR diversity dropped after transplant; expanded clonotypes rose from day 30 to 180.

This CDR3 comprises 14 residues. Trimming took 10 bases from V and 6 from J; bases not matched to a gene: 12. Germline lookup yields CDR1 MDHEN and CDR2 SYDVKM. The clonotype originates from a man aged 45-65 years in good health. Some clones in this sample may be carry-over from other donors' samples. Sequencing used peripheral blood mononuclear cells. The V and J genes are TRBV28 and TRBJ2-4; 7 nucleotides match TRBD1. The CDR3 DNA reads as TGTGCCACCGGAACAGGGGATGGAGTAAACATTCAGTACTTC. Protein sequence: CATGTGDGVNIQYF. The variable domain in full, with the rest retrieved from reference TRBV28 and TRBJ2-4, is DVKVTQSSRYLVKRTGEKVFLECVQDMDHENMFWYRQDPGLGLRLIYFSYDVKMKEKGDIPEGYSVSREKKERFSLILESASTNQTSMYLCATGTGDGVNIQYFGAGTRLSVL.